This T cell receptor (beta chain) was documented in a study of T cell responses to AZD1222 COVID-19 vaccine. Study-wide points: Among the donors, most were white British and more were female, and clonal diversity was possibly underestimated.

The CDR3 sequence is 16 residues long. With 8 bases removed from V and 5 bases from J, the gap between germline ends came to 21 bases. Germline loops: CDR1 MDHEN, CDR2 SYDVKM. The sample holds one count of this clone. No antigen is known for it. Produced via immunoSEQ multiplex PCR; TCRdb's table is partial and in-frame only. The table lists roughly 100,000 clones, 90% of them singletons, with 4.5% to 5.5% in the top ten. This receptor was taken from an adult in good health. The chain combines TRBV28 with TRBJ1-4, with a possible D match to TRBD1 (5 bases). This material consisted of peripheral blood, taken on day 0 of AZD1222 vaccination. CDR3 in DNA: TGTGCCAGCTACTCGCCGCGGGACCGGAGAAATGAAAAACTGTTTTTT. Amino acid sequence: CASYSPRDRRNEKLFF.